The 13 T cell receptor beta chains presented below share a single source sample, sequenced in a study of vaccination and CD4 T cells after COVID-19 (dated 2022 in TCRdb). In the paper's terms, the treatment or condition label means: roughly 10-day PBMC culture with coronavirus spike peptide pools or control peptides (ViraFEST assay). These receptors have no identified antigens. The library was prepared using PCR. The sequencer was an Illumina iSeq 100. DNA from cultured CD4+ T cells was subjected to TCR sequencing with the Oncomine TCR Beta short-read assay at the Johns Hopkins FTIC core. TCRdb passed the public sequencing reads through fastp at Q25 and MiXCR, retaining productive beta sequences. A single entry per CDR3 protein holds the most common genes and DNA from its merged rows. The sample contains some 16,000 distinct CDR3 sequences, about 57% of them found a single time. The ten largest clones represent around 10% of the sample.

What was sequenced was CD4+ T cells from blood, cultured in vitro. Receptor source: a human donor who had recovered from COVID-19.

In this sample, this clonotype is medium-sized (0.01 to 0.1%). CDR3 loop: CASSHRHEQYF. The CDR3 nucleotides read TGTGCCAGCAGCCACCGCCACGAGCAGTACTTC. The rearrangement joins TRBV6-1 to TRBJ2-7; D is uncertain. The CDR3 runs to 11 residues. CDR1 and CDR2 (germline): MNHNS, SASEGT. The V end lost 6 bases, the J end lost 5 bases, and 8 bases lay between the germline ends.

This clonotype appeared a few times. The chain uses TRBV28 and TRBJ2-2; D is uncertain. Germline values: CDR1 MDHEN, CDR2 SYDVKM. V lost 3 bases and J lost 3, with 8 bases in between. The CDR3 has 14 residues. The CDR3 region is CASSLISHTGELFF. The DNA for the CDR3 is TGTGCCAGCAGTTTGATTAGCCACACCGGGGAGCTGTTTTTT.

The chain employs TRBV10-3 and TRBJ1-5; a weak D match, TRBD1 (6 bases). In germline, CDR1 is ENHRY, CDR2 SYGVKD. This CDR3 has 13 amino acids. V gave up 11 bases and J gave up 0 bases, with 11 bases separating them. The CDR3 DNA reads as TGTGCCGCGCGACAGGATAGCAATCAGCCCCAGCATTTT. This encodes CAARQDSNQPQHF.

CDR3 bases: TGTGCCAGCAGTGCTCAAGCGACTAGCGGACGGGAGACCCAGTACTTC. Translating it yields CASSAQATSGRETQYF. This chain connects TRBV6-1 to TRBJ2-5; 9 nucleotides match TRBD2. The CDR3 runs 16 residues. V lost 4 bases to trimming and J lost 5 bases; unmatched junction nucleotides: 11. CDR1 MNHNS and CDR2 SASEGT come from the germline V gene.

This clonotype occurred a few times. The rearrangement joins TRBV4-1 to TRBJ1-6, with D unclear. The germline V gene encodes CDR1 MGHRA and CDR2 YSYEKL. Trimming left V 1 base short and J 4 bases short, with 11 bases between. The CDR3 sequence is 16 residues long. The CDR3 DNA follows: TGCGCCAGCAGCCAAGGAGGACGGGGTTATAATTCACCCCTCCACTTT. Protein sequence: CASSQGGRGYNSPLHF.

The chain couples TRBV7-3 to TRBJ2-1, with 9 nucleotides matching TRBD2. V trimming: 1 base; J trimming: 4 bases; junction bases outside the gene matches: 5. The CDR3 extends over 16 amino acids. Germline loops: CDR1 SGHTA, CDR2 FQGTGA. This CDR3 is CASSLIVSGGYNEQFF. CDR3 nucleotides: TGTGCCAGCAGCTTAATAGTGAGCGGGGGGTACAATGAGCAGTTCTTC.

The chain carries TRBV12-3 or TRBV12-4 and TRBJ2-5; tentatively, D is TRBD1 or TRBD2 (5 bases each). V dropped 3 bases and J dropped 5 bases, with 16 bases sitting between them. The CDR3 runs to 15 residues. The CDR3 DNA reads as TGTGCCAGCAGTTTCAACGGGAACCCAGGGGAGACCCAGTACTTC. The encoded protein is CASSFNGNPGETQYF.

The table lists this clonotype with a count of one. The chain joins TRBV28 to TRBJ2-5; 9 bases fit TRBD1. This CDR3 has 14 residues. The germline gives CDR1 MDHEN, CDR2 SYDVKM. V trimming: 7 bases; J trimming: 5 bases; junction bases outside the gene matches: 8. The CDR3 sequence is CASIRGGQGETQYF. The CDR3 DNA reads TGTGCCAGCATACGCGGGGGACAGGGTGAGACCCAGTACTTC.

This sequence joins TRBV27 and TRBJ2-7, with 7 bases fitting TRBD2. V was clipped by 4 bases and J by 0 bases; unmatched bases: 9. CDR3 length: 16 amino acids. Germline V CDR1 and CDR2: MNHEY, SMNVEV (reference sequence). The CDR3 reads CASSSISGFSSYEQYF. For the CDR3, the DNA is TGTGCCAGCAGTTCTATTAGCGGGTTCAGCTCCTACGAGCAGTACTTC.

This chain joins TRBV6-1 and TRBJ1-5, with unresolved D. Germline CDR1 MNHNS, CDR2 SASEGT. Trimming took off 5 bases at V and 0 bases at J, with 5 bases between the two ends. This CDR3 is 13 amino acids long. The CDR3 here is CASSPDSNQPQHF. The CDR3 DNA reads as TGTGCCAGCAGTCCAGATAGCAATCAGCCCCAGCATTTT.

This chain uses TRBV19 with TRBJ2-3; D is unresolved. CDR3 length: 15 residues. Deletions cut 3 bases from V and 4 bases from J, with 14 bases between. The germline V gene has CDR1 LNHDA and CDR2 SQIVND (reference sequence). In DNA form, the CDR3 reads TGTGCCAGTAGTATGGCGGTGGAATGGGCAGATACGCAGTATTTT. Translated: CASSMAVEWADTQYF.

V is TRBV15 and J is TRBJ2-2, with TRBD1 matching 8 bases. Trimming took 0 bases from V and 1 from J; bases not matched to a gene: 4. CDR3 length equals 17 residues. The germline CDR1 and CDR2 sequences are LNHNV and YYDKDF (reference sequence). This CDR3 reads CATSRDWTGRNTGELFF. The CDR3, as DNA: TGTGCCACCAGCAGAGATTGGACAGGGAGGAACACCGGGGAGCTGTTTTTT.

The chain has TRBV9 and TRBJ2-5; tentative D call: TRBD2 (6 bases). V lost 3 bases and J lost 2, with 11 bases in between. The CDR3 has 14 residues. Germline V gene data show CDR1 as SGDLS and CDR2 as YYNGEE. As DNA, the CDR3 is TGTGCCAGCAGCGGCGGGATTCTTCAAGAGACCCAGTACTTC. Encoded protein: CASSGGILQETQYF.